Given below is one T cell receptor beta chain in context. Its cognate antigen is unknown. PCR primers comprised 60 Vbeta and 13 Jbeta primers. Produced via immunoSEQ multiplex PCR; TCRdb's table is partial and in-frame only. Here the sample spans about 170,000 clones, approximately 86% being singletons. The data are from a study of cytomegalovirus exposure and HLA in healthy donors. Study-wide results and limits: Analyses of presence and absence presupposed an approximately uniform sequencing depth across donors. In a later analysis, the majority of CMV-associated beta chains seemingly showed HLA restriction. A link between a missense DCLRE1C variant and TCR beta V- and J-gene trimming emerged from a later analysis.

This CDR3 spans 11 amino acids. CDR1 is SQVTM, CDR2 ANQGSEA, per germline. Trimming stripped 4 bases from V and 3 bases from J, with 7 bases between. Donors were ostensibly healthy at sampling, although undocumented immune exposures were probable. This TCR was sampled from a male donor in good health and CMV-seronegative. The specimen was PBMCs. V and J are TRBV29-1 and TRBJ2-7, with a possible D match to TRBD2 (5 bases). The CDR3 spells CSVVRGYEQYF. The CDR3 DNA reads TGCAGCGTTGTTCGGGGCTACGAGCAGTACTTC.